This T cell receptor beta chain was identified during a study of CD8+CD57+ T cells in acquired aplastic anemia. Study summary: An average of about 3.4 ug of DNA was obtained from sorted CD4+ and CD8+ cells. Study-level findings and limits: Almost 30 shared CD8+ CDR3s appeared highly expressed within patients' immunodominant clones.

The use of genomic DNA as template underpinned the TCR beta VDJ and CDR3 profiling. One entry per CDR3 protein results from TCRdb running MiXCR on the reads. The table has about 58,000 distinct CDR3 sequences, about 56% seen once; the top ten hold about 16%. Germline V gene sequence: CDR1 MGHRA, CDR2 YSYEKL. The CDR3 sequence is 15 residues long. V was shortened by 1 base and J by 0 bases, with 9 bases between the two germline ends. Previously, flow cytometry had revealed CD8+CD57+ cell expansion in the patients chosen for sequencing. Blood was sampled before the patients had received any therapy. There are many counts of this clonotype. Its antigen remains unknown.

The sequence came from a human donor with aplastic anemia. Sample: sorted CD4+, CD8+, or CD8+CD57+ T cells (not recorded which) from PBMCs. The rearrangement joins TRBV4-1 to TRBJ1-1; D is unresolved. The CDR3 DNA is TGCGCCAGCAGCCAAGTATCGACCATGAACACTGAAGCTTTCTTT. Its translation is CASSQVSTMNTEAFF.